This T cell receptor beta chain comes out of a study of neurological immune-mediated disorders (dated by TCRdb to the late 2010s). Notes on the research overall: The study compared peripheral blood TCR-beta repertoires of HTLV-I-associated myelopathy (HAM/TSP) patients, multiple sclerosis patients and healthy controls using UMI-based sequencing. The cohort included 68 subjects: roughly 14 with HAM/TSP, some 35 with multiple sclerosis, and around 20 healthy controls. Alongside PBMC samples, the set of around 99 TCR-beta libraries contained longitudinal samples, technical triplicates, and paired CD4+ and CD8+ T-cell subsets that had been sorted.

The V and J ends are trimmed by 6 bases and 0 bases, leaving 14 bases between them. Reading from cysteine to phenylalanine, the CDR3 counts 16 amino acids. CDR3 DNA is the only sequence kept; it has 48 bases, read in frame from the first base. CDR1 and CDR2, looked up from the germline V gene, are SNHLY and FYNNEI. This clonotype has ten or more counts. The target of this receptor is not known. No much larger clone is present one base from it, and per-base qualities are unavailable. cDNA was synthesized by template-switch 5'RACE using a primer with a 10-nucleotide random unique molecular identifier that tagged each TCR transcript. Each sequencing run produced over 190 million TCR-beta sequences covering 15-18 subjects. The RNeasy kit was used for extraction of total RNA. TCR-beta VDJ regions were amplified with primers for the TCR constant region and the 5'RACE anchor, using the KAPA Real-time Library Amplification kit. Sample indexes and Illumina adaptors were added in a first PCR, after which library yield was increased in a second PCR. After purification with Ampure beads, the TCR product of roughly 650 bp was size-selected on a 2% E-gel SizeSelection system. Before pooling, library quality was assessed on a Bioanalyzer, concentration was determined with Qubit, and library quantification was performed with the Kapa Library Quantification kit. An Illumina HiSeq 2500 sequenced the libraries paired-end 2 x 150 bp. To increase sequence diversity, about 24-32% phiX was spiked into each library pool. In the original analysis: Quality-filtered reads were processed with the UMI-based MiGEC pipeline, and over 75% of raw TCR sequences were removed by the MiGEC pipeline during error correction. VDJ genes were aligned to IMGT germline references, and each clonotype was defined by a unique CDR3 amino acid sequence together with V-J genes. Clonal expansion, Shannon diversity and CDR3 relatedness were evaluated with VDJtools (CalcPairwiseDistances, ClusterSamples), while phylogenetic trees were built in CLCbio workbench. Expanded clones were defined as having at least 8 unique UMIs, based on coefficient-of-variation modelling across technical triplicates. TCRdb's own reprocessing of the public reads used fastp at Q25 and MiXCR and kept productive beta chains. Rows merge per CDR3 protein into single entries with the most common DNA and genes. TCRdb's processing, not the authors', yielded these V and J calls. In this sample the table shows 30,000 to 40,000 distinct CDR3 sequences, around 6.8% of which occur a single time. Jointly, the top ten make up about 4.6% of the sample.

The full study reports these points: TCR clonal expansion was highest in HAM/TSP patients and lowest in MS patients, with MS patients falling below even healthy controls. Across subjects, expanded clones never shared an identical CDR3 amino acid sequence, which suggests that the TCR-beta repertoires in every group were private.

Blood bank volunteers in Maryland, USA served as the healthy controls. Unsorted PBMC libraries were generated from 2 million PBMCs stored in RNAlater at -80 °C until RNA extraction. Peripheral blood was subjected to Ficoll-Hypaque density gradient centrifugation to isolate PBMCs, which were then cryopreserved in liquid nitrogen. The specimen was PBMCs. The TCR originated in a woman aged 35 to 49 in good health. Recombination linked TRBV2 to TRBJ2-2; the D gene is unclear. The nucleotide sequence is TGTGCCAGCAGCCCGCAAGGGCAGCCGAACACCGGGGAGCTGTTTTTT. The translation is CASSPQGQPNTGELFF.